Below, 3 T cell receptor beta chains from the same sample are listed, as sequenced in a study of T-cell memory formation after mild COVID-19. From the 5' RACE reads, TCRdb called clonotypes with MiXCR, one entry per CDR3 protein. Seen here are 110,000 or so distinct CDR3 sequences, 20% to 25% observed once, and the top ten hold approximately 40%. Sequencing used PBMCs or a T cell subset sorted from them (not recorded which). These receptors all stem from a man aged 18 to 29 who had mild COVID-19 (a few samples of this study predate the infection). Cell type and time point are not known.

This clonotype was found a few times. The chain recombines TRBV6-5 with TRBJ2-1; D may be TRBD1 (6 bases). The CDR3 is 12 amino acids. Trimming shortened V by 7 bases and J by 10 bases, and 14 bases separated the two germline ends. Looked up from germline, CDR1 is MNHEY and CDR2 is SVGAGI. The CDR3 DNA follows: TGTGCCAGCACTCAGGGGTTTGGGGAGCAGTTCTTC. Translated, it gives CASTQGFGEQFF.

This clonotype occurred once. The chain recombines TRBV10-3 with TRBJ2-1; D remains unclear. CDR1 and CDR2 (germline): ENHRY, SYGVKD. The CDR3 contains 12 residues. Trimming took 2 bases from V and 8 from J, leaving 7 bases between them. CDR3 protein: CAISEGRDEQFF. The CDR3 DNA sequence: TGTGCCATCAGTGAGGGACGGGATGAGCAGTTCTTC.

Details on this clonotype: A junction boundary mismatches the germline segment, possibly from a read error. V and J are TRBV2 and TRBJ1-4, with unresolved D. CDR1 is SNHLY and CDR2 is FYNNEI in the germline V gene. The CDR3 contains 9 residues. CDR3 DNA: TGTGCCAGCGGTGAAAAACTGTTTTTT. As protein: CASGEKLFF.